The clone carrying this T cell receptor beta chain appeared many times. Antigen unknown. This record belongs to a study of T cells in Graves' hyperthyroidism and ophthalmopathy. Study-wide results and caveats: Blood samples included most of the expanded thyroid clonotypes exceeding 0.001. Ophthalmopathy was separated from stable hyperthyroidism by a 13 V-J model.

What was amplified from RNA transcripts were TCR beta CDR3 regions. HTBI primers were used for first-round RT-PCR of the TCR CDR3. TCRdb itself ran the multiplex PCR reads through MiXCR, one entry per CDR3 protein. The sample records under 500,000 distinct CDR3 sequences, around 15% being singletons. Those patients with uncontrolled infection, other autoimmune disease, pregnancy or lactation were excluded. V was cut by 3 bases and J by 10 bases, with 13 bases left in between. The CDR3 has 13 residues. The chain has TRBV12-3 or TRBV12-4 and TRBJ2-1; D remains ambiguous. This TCR derives from a man aged 45-65 years with Graves' ophthalmopathy. The sample taken for sequencing was blood. The CDR3 DNA reads TGTGCCAGCAGTTTGACCGGGCTGGGGGAGCAGTTCTTC. Encoded protein: CASSLTGLGEQFF.